This TCR beta chain derives from a study of tumor T cells in aggressive B-cell lymphoma. Germline V CDR1 and CDR2: SGHNT, YYREEE (reference sequence). V was clipped by 5 bases and J by 0 bases, with 11 bases between them. The length of the CDR3 is 14 residues. Generated by immunoSEQ multiplex PCR, the TCRdb table keeps only in-frame clones and is missing some. The sample lists over 2,500 clones; 85% to 90% were seen once. The V call is TRBV5-4, the J call TRBJ1-2; D is unclear. This sequence originates from an adult with diffuse large B cell lymphoma. Sequenced material: tumor tissue. The CDR3, as DNA: TGTGCCAGCAGGACCGGGTCGACTAACTATGGCTACACCTTC. It codes for CASRTGSTNYGYTF.